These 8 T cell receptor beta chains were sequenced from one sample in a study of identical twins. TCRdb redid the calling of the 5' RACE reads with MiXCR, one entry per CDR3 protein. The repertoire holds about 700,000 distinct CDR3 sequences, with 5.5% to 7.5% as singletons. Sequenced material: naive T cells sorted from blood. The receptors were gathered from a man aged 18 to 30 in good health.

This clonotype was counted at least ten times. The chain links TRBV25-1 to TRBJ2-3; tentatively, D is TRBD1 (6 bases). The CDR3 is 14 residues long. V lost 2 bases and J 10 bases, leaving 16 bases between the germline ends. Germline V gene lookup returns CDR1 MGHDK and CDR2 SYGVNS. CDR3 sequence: CASSEGGASGPQYF. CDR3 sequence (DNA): TGTGCCAGCAGTGAAGGGGGCGCCTCCGGTCCGCAGTATTTT.

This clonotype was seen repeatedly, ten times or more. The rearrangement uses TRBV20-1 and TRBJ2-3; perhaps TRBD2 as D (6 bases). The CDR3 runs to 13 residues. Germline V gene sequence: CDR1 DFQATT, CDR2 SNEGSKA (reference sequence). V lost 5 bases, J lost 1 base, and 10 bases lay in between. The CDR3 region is CSARLGGTDTQYF. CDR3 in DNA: TGCAGTGCTCGACTAGGGGGCACAGATACGCAGTATTTT.

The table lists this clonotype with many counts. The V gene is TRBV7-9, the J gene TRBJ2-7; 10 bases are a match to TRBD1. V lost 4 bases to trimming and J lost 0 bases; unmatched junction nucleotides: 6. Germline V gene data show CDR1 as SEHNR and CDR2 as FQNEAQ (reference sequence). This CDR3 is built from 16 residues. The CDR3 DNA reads TGTGCCAGCAGCTCAAGCAGGGACAGGGGCTCCTACGAGCAGTACTTC. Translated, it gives CASSSSRDRGSYEQYF.

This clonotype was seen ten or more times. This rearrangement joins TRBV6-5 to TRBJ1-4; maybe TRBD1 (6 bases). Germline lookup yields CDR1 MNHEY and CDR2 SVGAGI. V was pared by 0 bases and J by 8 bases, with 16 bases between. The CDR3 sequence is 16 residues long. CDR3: CASSYSGSGAGEKLFF. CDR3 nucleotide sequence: TGTGCCAGCAGTTACTCGGGATCGGGGGCAGGAGAAAAACTGTTTTTT.

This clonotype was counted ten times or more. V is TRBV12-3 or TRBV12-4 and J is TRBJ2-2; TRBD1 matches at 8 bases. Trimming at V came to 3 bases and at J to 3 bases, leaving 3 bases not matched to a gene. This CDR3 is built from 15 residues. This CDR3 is CASSLTGVDTGELFF. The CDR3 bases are TGTGCCAGCAGTTTGACAGGGGTGGACACCGGGGAGCTGTTTTTT.

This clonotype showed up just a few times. The CDR3 DNA is TGCGCCAGCAGCCAAGGAGCAGGGGGGAGGTACAATGAGCAGTTCTTC. This gives the protein CASSQGAGGRYNEQFF. The chain combines TRBV4-1 with TRBJ2-1; tentative D call: TRBD1 (7 bases). Per the germline V gene, CDR1 is MGHRA and CDR2 is YSYEKL. V shed 1 base and J shed 4 bases, with 14 bases lying between them. The CDR3 is 16 residues long.

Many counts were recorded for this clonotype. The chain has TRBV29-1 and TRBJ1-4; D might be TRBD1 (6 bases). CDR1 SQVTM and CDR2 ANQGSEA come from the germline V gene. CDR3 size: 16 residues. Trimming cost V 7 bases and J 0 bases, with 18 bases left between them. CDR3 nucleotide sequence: TGCAGCGCCCATAGGGACAACGGTACAACTAATGAAAAACTGTTTTTT. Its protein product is CSAHRDNGTTNEKLFF. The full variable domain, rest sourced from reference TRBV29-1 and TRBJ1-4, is SAVISQKPSRDICQRGTSLTIQCQVDSQVTMMFWYRQQPGQSLTLIATANQGSEATYESGFVIDKFPISRPNLTFSTLTVSNMSPEDSSIYLCSAHRDNGTTNEKLFFGSGTQLSVL.

CDR3 DNA: TGCGCCAGCAGCCAAGCTTTGGACAGTCGAGGGGCCCAAGAGACCCAGTACTTC. It yields the protein CASSQALDSRGAQETQYF. The J gene is TRBJ2-5, the V gene TRBV4-1; D might be TRBD1 (6 bases). The ends were cut back, 1 base at V and 1 base at J, with 19 bases in the middle. There are 18 residues in the CDR3. CDR1 is MGHRA, CDR2 YSYEKL, per germline.